This record covers a single T cell receptor beta chain. Its target antigen remains unknown. The record has no base qualities; no much larger clone is one base away. This specimen belongs to a study of Graves' ophthalmopathy and Graves' hyperthyroidism (dated by TCRdb to 2016 to 2019). Broadly, across the study: Peripheral blood was collected at initial diagnosis, before any treatment. TCR beta repertoire signatures were used to distinguish Graves' ophthalmopathy from Graves' hyperthyroidism and to predict progression to ophthalmopathy. In total, over 130 blood samples were TCR-sequenced: some 43 ophthalmopathy, some 75 hyperthyroidism and 17 hyperthyroidism-to-ophthalmopathy patients. To explore V-J signatures that separate ophthalmopathy from hyperthyroidism, a discovery set of about 96 patients was enrolled, consisting of 43 with ophthalmopathy and approximately 60 with stable hyperthyroidism. For independent validation, a separate cohort was made up of around 18 hyperthyroidism patients plus 17 patients who later progressed from hyperthyroidism to ophthalmopathy. In roughly six hyperthyroidism patients, the T-cell repertoires found in thyroid tissue were compared with those found in blood. After sampling, hyperthyroidism patients received methimazole starting at 30 mg daily, and ophthalmopathy patients received high-dose intravenous methylprednisolone. General study outcomes and caveats: In cross-validation, the 13-signature model distinguished ophthalmopathy from stable hyperthyroidism with approximately 90% sensitivity and over 81% specificity, while in the test set the corresponding values were roughly 80% and 75%. No statistical method was used to predetermine the sample size, and group allocation was not hidden from the investigators. In validation, the model predicted ophthalmopathy progression with about 71% sensitivity and roughly 78% specificity; eleven to twelve predicted patients were CT-confirmed with GO in a median of approximately six months. Most expanded thyroid clonotypes with a frequency above 0.001 also appeared in blood, which suggests that blood repertoires may reflect the immune response in the thyroid.

V has 5 bases trimmed and J has 5 bases trimmed; junction bases matching no gene number 6. CDR3 length: 16 amino acids, cysteine to phenylalanine. Of the read, only the CDR3 DNA is kept; its 48 bases are in frame from base 1. Reading the germline V gene gives CDR1 SGHTA and CDR2 FQGTGA. Patients with ophthalmopathy had moderately to severely active disease, with a Clinical Activity Score of 3 or more, a NOSPECS grade of 4 or more, and a disease duration of less than 3 months. Patients with other autoimmune diseases, uncontrolled infections, pregnancy or lactation were excluded from the study. Clinical symptoms, serum thyroxine, TRAb, thyroid ultrasound and orbital computed tomography were used for diagnosis. PBMCs were isolated from around 10 ml of fresh peripheral blood by Ficoll-Paque density gradient centrifugation. Total RNA was extracted using Trizol reagent, and RNA quality was checked on an Agilent 2100 Bioanalyzer.

For repertoire sequencing, the TCR beta CDR3 regions were amplified from RNA transcripts. HTBI primers and the Qiagen OneStep RT-PCR kit were used in a first-round RT-PCR, which was followed by a second-round multiplex PCR, size selection and purification. Libraries were sequenced on an Illumina HiSeq2000 using paired-end 100 bp reads. The paper's processing steps were these. SOAPnuke was used for read processing, and reads with adapters, uncalled bases, a mean Phred below 15, or no exact constant-primer or identifier match were discarded. COPE v1.2.5 was used to merge high-quality paired reads. Clonotypes were defined as unique nucleotide sequences and were aligned to IMGT TRB V, D and J references using MiTCR v1.1. Analysis was restricted to V-J combinations with a frequency above 0.0001, which covered roughly 99% of repertoires. A TCR clonal expansion and chaos score per V-J combination was defined as the ratio of F50 clonal expansion to chaos observed in the TCRdist matrix. Welch's t-statistics and random forest were used to reduce the features to some 13 V-J combinations, which were then used as input to a naive Bayes classifier. The similarity between thyroid and blood repertoires was quantified using the Morisita-Horn index. The public sequencing data were trimmed at Q25 with fastp and processed into clonotypes with MiXCR by TCRdb, which kept only in-frame beta chains. When rows share a CDR3 protein, they turn into one entry using the most common DNA and genes. The V and J calls and clone size are TCRdb's, not the authors'. The sample has 40,000 to 50,000 distinct CDR3 sequences on record, 40% to 65% of them singletons. The leading ten clones occupy 18% of the sample.

The chain is made from TRBV7-3 and TRBJ2-1; the junction holds 13 bases that match TRBD2. The receptor was isolated from an adult man with Graves' ophthalmopathy. Sequencing was performed on peripheral blood. The DNA sequence is TGTGCCAGCAGCCCAACCGGGACTAGCGGGGACAATGAGCAGTTCTTC. This translates into CASSPTGTSGDNEQFF.